The sequence of this T cell receptor beta chain was determined in a study of post-analysis software for immune sequencing data. At the level of the study: The study covered relapsing-remitting, secondary progressive and progressive-relapsing courses of multiple sclerosis.

On this clonotype: Its antigen is unknown.

Per the germline V gene, CDR1 is ENHRY and CDR2 is SYGVKD. The V end lost 0 bases, the J end lost 0 bases, and 23 bases lay between the germline ends. The CDR3 sequence is 20 residues long. Every TCR beta cDNA library bore unique molecular identifiers. TCRdb fed the PCR reads into MiXCR, producing one record per CDR3 protein. Of about 770,000 distinct CDR3 sequences in the sample, roughly 50% were seen once. Whole-study findings and limits: About 5 TRBV segments occurring more often in patients than controls included TRBV5-6, TRBV5-1 and TRBV20-1.

This sequence was found in a girl aged 10-17 years with multiple sclerosis. Sequences were obtained from blood. The chain uses TRBV10-3 and TRBJ1-2; D gene ambiguous. In nucleotides, the CDR3 is TGTGCCATCAGTGAGTCGGGGATACCGGGCCTCAAGAGAGCTAACTATGGCTACACCTTC. Translating gives CAISESGIPGLKRANYGYTF.